Listed below are T cell receptor beta chains from one sample, sequenced in a study of OX40 agonist ivuxolimab in advanced cancers. Method: immunoSEQ multiplex PCR; TCRdb's copy keeps in-frame clones and lacks some. Of more than 80,000 clones in the sample, 94% were seen once. The material was CD4+ or CD8+ T cells sorted from blood, obtained in a trial of the OX40 agonist ivuxolimab. The receptor source for this set is an adult with an advanced solid tumor such as melanoma, head and neck, liver or kidney cancer. Each CDR3 is given with its conserved first and last residue. A D gene is named only where the DNA matches it firmly. Only some rows state a clone size, as once, few, many or a class for expanded clones.

D gene: .; clone size: .; V gene: TRBV5-1; J gene: TRBJ2-3; CDR3 DNA: TGCGCCAGCAGCTGGAGCGGGCCTAGCACAGATACGCAGTATTTT; CDR3 protein: CASSWSGPSTDTQYF
D gene: .; clone size: .; V gene: TRBV4-3; J gene: TRBJ2-2; CDR3 DNA: TGCGCCAGCAGCCAAGACGGGACCGGGGAGCTGTTTTTT; CDR3 protein: CASSQDGTGELFF
D gene: .; clone size: .; V gene: TRBV5-1; J gene: TRBJ1-3; CDR3 DNA: TGCGCCAGCAGCACCCTGGACAGTCTCTCTGGAAACACCATATATTTT; CDR3 protein: CASSTLDSLSGNTIYF
D gene: TRBD1; clone size: .; V gene: TRBV6-5; J gene: TRBJ2-7; CDR3 DNA: TGTGCCAGCAGTTTCGGTCGGGACAGCTACGAGCAGTACTTC; CDR3 protein: CASSFGRDSYEQYF
D gene: TRBD2; clone size: .; V gene: TRBV10-1; J gene: TRBJ2-1; CDR3 DNA: TGCGCCAGCAGTGAGTCAGCGGGACCTTACAATGAGCAGTTCTTC; CDR3 protein: CASSESAGPYNEQFF
D gene: .; clone size: .; V gene: TRBV9; J gene: TRBJ1-5; CDR3 DNA: TGTGCCAGCAGCTCCCGCTGGGGGACGGATCAGCCCCAGCATTTT; CDR3 protein: CASSSRWGTDQPQHF
D gene: .; clone size: once; V gene: TRBV25-1; J gene: TRBJ2-4; CDR3 DNA: TGTGCCAGCAGTGAGTTCGGAGGGTCTGACATTCAGTACTTC; CDR3 protein: CASSEFGGSDIQYF
D gene: .; clone size: .; V gene: TRBV11-2; J gene: TRBJ2-1; CDR3 DNA: TGTGCCAGCAGCTTATGGCAACGGGACACCCTCTCCTACAATGAGCAGTTCTTC; CDR3 protein: CASSLWQRDTLSYNEQFF
D gene: TRBD2; clone size: .; V gene: TRBV11-2; J gene: TRBJ2-7; CDR3 DNA: TGTGCCAGCAGCTTAGTTGGGACTAGCTCTTTCCGTGCGACCTACGAGCAGTACTTC; CDR3 protein: CASSLVGTSSFRATYEQYF
D gene: TRBD1; clone size: .; V gene: TRBV2; J gene: TRBJ1-4; CDR3 DNA: TGTGCCAGCAGGTTGACAGGGGGGATTGAAAAACTGTTTTTT; CDR3 protein: CASRLTGGIEKLFF
D gene: .; clone size: .; V gene: TRBV30; J gene: TRBJ2-7; CDR3 DNA: TGTGCCTGGACCGAGGGCTCCTACGAGCAGTACTTC; CDR3 protein: CAWTEGSYEQYF
D gene: .; clone size: .; V gene: TRBV7-2; J gene: TRBJ2-1; CDR3 DNA: TGTGCCAGCAGCTTAGATTTTCAGCGACTAGTCCACAATGAGCAGTTCTTC; CDR3 protein: CASSLDFQRLVHNEQFF
D gene: .; clone size: .; V gene: TRBV27; J gene: TRBJ1-1; CDR3 DNA: TGTGCCAGCAGTTATCTAGGGAACACTGAAGCTTTCTTT; CDR3 protein: CASSYLGNTEAFF
D gene: TRBD2; clone size: .; V gene: TRBV11-2; J gene: TRBJ2-3; CDR3 DNA: TGTGCCAGCAAGAGAACTAGCGGGGGAAGCGTGGATACGCAGTATTTT; CDR3 protein: CASKRTSGGSVDTQYF
D gene: .; clone size: .; V gene: TRBV29-1; J gene: TRBJ2-3; CDR3 DNA: TGCAGCGACACTCCCGGGGGGCGCTACGCCACAGATACGCAGTATTTT; CDR3 protein: CSDTPGGRYATDTQYF
D gene: .; clone size: .; V gene: TRBV6-5; J gene: TRBJ2-5; CDR3 DNA: TGTGCCAGCAGTTACTCTGATCTGAAAGAGACCCAGTACTTC; CDR3 protein: CASSYSDLKETQYF
D gene: TRBD2; clone size: once; V gene: TRBV10-3; J gene: TRBJ2-5; CDR3 DNA: TGTGCCATCAGTGAGGTCGCGGGAGAGGTGGGAGAGACCCAGTACTTC; CDR3 protein: CAISEVAGEVGETQYF
D gene: TRBD2; clone size: .; V gene: TRBV10-3; J gene: TRBJ2-1; CDR3 DNA: TGTGCCACCCTCGGGAGGAATGAGCAGTTCTTC; CDR3 protein: CATLGRNEQFF
D gene: TRBD1; clone size: .; V gene: TRBV30; J gene: TRBJ1-1; CDR3 DNA: TGTGCCTGGAGTCCGGGACAGGGAGGCACTGAAGCTTTCTTT; CDR3 protein: CAWSPGQGGTEAFF
D gene: .; clone size: .; V gene: TRBV2; J gene: TRBJ2-7; CDR3 DNA: TGTGCCAGCAGTGAAGTACAGGGCCCCTACGAGCAGTACTTC; CDR3 protein: CASSEVQGPYEQYF
D gene: .; clone size: .; V gene: TRBV27; J gene: TRBJ2-2; CDR3 DNA: TGTGCCAGCAGTTGGGCCGCGAACACCGGGGAGCTGTTTTTT; CDR3 protein: CASSWAANTGELFF
D gene: TRBD1; clone size: once; V gene: TRBV19; J gene: TRBJ2-7; CDR3 DNA: TGTGCCAGTAGTATCGGAACAGGGGTCGAGCAGTACTTC; CDR3 protein: CASSIGTGVEQYF
D gene: .; clone size: .; V gene: TRBV5-6; J gene: TRBJ2-1; CDR3 DNA: TGTGCCAGCAGCTATATCGGGAGCTCCTACAATGAGCAGTTCTTC; CDR3 protein: CASSYIGSSYNEQFF
D gene: .; clone size: .; V gene: TRBV29-1; J gene: TRBJ1-2; CDR3 DNA: TGCAGCGTTGAAAGGGTGACAGATTATGGCTACACCTTC; CDR3 protein: CSVERVTDYGYTF
D gene: .; clone size: .; V gene: TRBV7-4; J gene: TRBJ2-7; CDR3 DNA: TGTGCCAGCCCCCTCTTAGACTACTACGAGCAGTACTTC; CDR3 protein: CASPLLDYYEQYF
D gene: TRBD1; clone size: .; V gene: TRBV7-9; J gene: TRBJ2-1; CDR3 DNA: TGTGCCAGCAGCTCCGGGACAGGTCAAGTACCCCGCTCCTACAATGAGCAGTTCTTC; CDR3 protein: CASSSGTGQVPRSYNEQFF
D gene: .; clone size: .; V gene: TRBV27; J gene: TRBJ2-3; CDR3 DNA: TGTGCCAGCAGTTTAGGGGGGACAGATACGCAGTATTTT; CDR3 protein: CASSLGGTDTQYF
D gene: TRBD1; clone size: .; V gene: TRBV5-1; J gene: TRBJ2-1; CDR3 DNA: TGCGCCAGCAGCCTTCTGACAGGGGGCACGGATGAGCAGTTCTTC; CDR3 protein: CASSLLTGGTDEQFF
D gene: .; clone size: .; V gene: TRBV4-2; J gene: TRBJ2-4; CDR3 DNA: TGTGCCAGCAGCCACCTAGCAGTGCTAGCCAAAAACATTCAGTACTTC; CDR3 protein: CASSHLAVLAKNIQYF
D gene: TRBD2; clone size: .; V gene: TRBV6-5; J gene: TRBJ2-1; CDR3 DNA: TGTGCCAGCAGTTACTTAGGGACTAGCTCCTACAATGAGCAGTTCTTC; CDR3 protein: CASSYLGTSSYNEQFF
D gene: .; clone size: .; V gene: TRBV9; J gene: TRBJ2-1; CDR3 DNA: TGTGCCAGCAGCCCGGGCGGGACAGCCTACAATGAGCAGTTCTTC; CDR3 protein: CASSPGGTAYNEQFF